Presented here are 28 T cell receptor beta chains from one specimen sequenced in a study of read filtering for tumor transcriptome and immune sequencing. The library was built from about 400 ng RNA with molecular barcoded adaptors for alpha/delta and beta/gamma chains. TCRdb re-called the reads through MiXCR, storing one row per CDR3 protein. The sample carries some 120,000 distinct CDR3 sequences, 13% recorded once. Sequenced: a population of CD138-negative cells sorted from bone marrow. The receptors were sampled from a donor aged 40 or older with multiple myeloma.

This clonotype showed up just a few times. V and J are TRBV3-1 and TRBJ2-7; TRBD2 aligns across 7 bases. CDR1 LGHDT and CDR2 YNNKEL come from the germline V gene (reference sequence). This CDR3 contains 14 residues. V shed 6 bases and J 3 bases; nucleotides not matched to a gene: 8. CDR3 in DNA: TGTGCCAGCAGTCCTTCGGGGGGAATCTACGAGCAGTACTTC. Translating it yields CASSPSGGIYEQYF.

Many counts were recorded for this clonotype. The CDR3 bases are TGTGCCAGCTCACCACCGGTAGGGGGCACAGATACGCAGTATTTT. Translating it yields CASSPPVGGTDTQYF. The gene calls are TRBV18 and TRBJ2-3; perhaps TRBD1 as D (5 bases). CDR1 is KGHSH, CDR2 LQKENI, per germline. Trimming removed 0 bases at V and 1 base at J, with 8 bases between. The CDR3 runs 15 residues.

Only a few counts were recorded for this clonotype. This rearrangement joins TRBV6-1 to TRBJ2-1, with 10 bases matching TRBD2. Germline CDR1 is MNHNS and CDR2 is SASEGT. The CDR3 contains 14 residues. V was pared by 6 bases and J by 4 bases, with 3 bases of the junction left unmatched. Here the CDR3 reads CASRTSGDYNEQFF. The CDR3, as DNA: TGTGCCAGCAGAACTAGCGGGGATTACAATGAGCAGTTCTTC.

This clonotype has ten or more counts. This sequence joins TRBV5-1 and TRBJ2-2; either TRBD1 or TRBD2 may supply D (6 bases each). Germline V lookup: CDR1 SGHRS, CDR2 YFSETQ. The CDR3 sequence is 14 residues long. Trimming left V 2 bases short and J 5 bases short, with 10 bases between. The CDR3 here is CASSLSGATGELFF. Written as DNA, the CDR3 is TGCGCCAGCAGCTTATCGGGGGCGACCGGGGAGCTGTTTTTT. The full variable domain, with the rest looked up from reference TRBV5-1 and TRBJ2-2, is KAGVTQTPRYLIKTRGQQVTLSCSPISGHRSVSWYQQTPGQGLQFLFEYFSETQRNKGNFPGRFSGRQFSNSRSEMNVSTLELGDSALYLCASSLSGATGELFFGEGSRLTVL.

The sample holds many counts of this clonotype. V gene TRBV14 combines with J gene TRBJ2-7, with D hard to call. CDR3 length: 16 amino acids. Deletions cut 4 bases from V and 1 base from J, with 17 bases between. The germline V gene encodes CDR1 SGHDN and CDR2 FVKESK. Written as DNA, the CDR3 is TGTGCCAGCAGCCCGAGTGGACGTATACTATCCTACGAGCAGTACTTC. Its translation is CASSPSGRILSYEQYF.

For this clonotype: This clone may be a read error of a much larger clone one base away. This chain links TRBV5-5 with TRBJ1-1, with 10 bases fitting TRBD1. The CDR3 contains 15 residues. Germline values: CDR1 SGHKS, CDR2 YYEKEE (reference sequence). The CDR3 DNA sequence: TGTGCCAGCAGCTGGACAGGGGGAATGAACACTGTAGCTTTCTTT. This codes for CASSWTGGMNTVAFF.

This clonotype was recorded many times. V gene TRBV9 combines with J gene TRBJ2-2; D not resolved. V lost 6 bases and J lost 6, with 9 bases in between. Germline CDR1 is SGDLS and CDR2 is YYNGEE. This CDR3 region has 12 residues. The CDR3 loop is CASTRRPGELFF. DNA of the CDR3: TGTGCCAGCACCCGACGGCCCGGGGAGCTGTTTTTT. The full variable domain, with the rest looked up from reference TRBV9 and TRBJ2-2, is DSGVTQTPKHLITATGQRVTLRCSPRSGDLSVYWYQQSLDQGLQFLIQYYNGEERAKGNILERFSAQQFPDLHSELNLSSLELGDSALYFCASTRRPGELFFGEGSRLTVL.

This clonotype was recorded at least ten times. The CDR3 nucleotides are TGTGCCAGCTCACCCGGACTTAGCGGGGAGACCCAGTACTTC. Amino acid sequence: CASSPGLSGETQYF. This sequence joins TRBV18 and TRBJ2-5; 7 bases line up with TRBD2. The CDR3 consists of 14 residues. The V and J ends lost 3 bases and 5 bases, in that order; junction bases with no gene match: 6. Germline assignment: CDR1 KGHSH and CDR2 LQKENI.

This clonotype turned up a few times. The V call is TRBV6-1, the J call TRBJ2-5; no firm D call. Per germline, CDR1 MNHNS and CDR2 SASEGT. The CDR3 consists of 13 residues. Trimming cost V 6 bases and J 4 bases, with 12 bases left between them. This chain's CDR3 is CASRPDWGETQYF. CDR3 coding DNA: TGTGCCAGCAGACCAGACTGGGGAGAGACCCAGTACTTC.

In the case of this clonotype: Possible read error: a much larger clone is one base away. V usage is TRBV2 and J usage is TRBJ2-7; a weak D match, TRBD1 (5 bases). The CDR3 runs 15 residues. Germline V lookup: CDR1 SNHLY, CDR2 FYNNEI. The CDR3: CASREFQGHSSEQYF. DNA of the CDR3: TGTGCCAGCCGTGAATTTCAGGGTCACTCTAGTGAGCAGTACTTC.

The chain links TRBV12-3 or TRBV12-4 to TRBJ2-3; the D is unclear. The CDR3 has 11 amino acids. The V and J ends lost 7 bases and 3 bases respectively, with 5 bases between them. CDR3 nucleotide sequence: TGTGCCAGCACTCAAACAGATACGCAGTATTTT. Its translation: CASTQTDTQYF.

Of note for this clonotype: The junction does not match germline at one end; this may be a read error. The chain recombines TRBV7-9 with TRBJ2-5; possibly TRBD1 for D (6 bases). Germline assignment: CDR1 SEHNR and CDR2 FQNEAQ (reference sequence). The CDR3 loop spans 13 amino acids. The CDR3 spells CSSSLGQPETQHF. CDR3 DNA: TGTTCCAGCAGCTTAGGACAGCCAGAGACCCAGCACTTC.

This clonotype was seen many times. The V call is TRBV7-8, the J call TRBJ2-6; 9 bases are a match to TRBD1. The junction had 4 bases not matched to a gene; V was cut back by 3 bases and J by 4 bases. In germline, CDR1 is SGHVS, CDR2 FQNEAQ. This CDR3 is built from 16 residues. This CDR3 reads CASSFGQGQGANVLTF. Written as DNA, the CDR3 is TGTGCCAGCAGCTTTGGACAGGGGCAGGGGGCCAACGTCCTGACTTTC.

This clonotype was seen at least ten times. The J gene is TRBJ1-4, the V gene TRBV5-5; D might be TRBD1 (5 bases). Per germline, CDR1 SGHKS and CDR2 YYEKEE (reference sequence). The ends were cut back, 0 bases at V and 4 bases at J, with 10 bases in the middle. The CDR3 loop spans 15 amino acids. The CDR3 loop is CASSLATGFNEKLFF. The CDR3 DNA reads as TGTGCCAGCAGCTTGGCAACAGGCTTTAATGAAAAACTGTTTTTT.

Comment on this clonotype: A read error may explain this, as a much larger clone is one base away. Given the absence of the conserved phenylalanine or tryptophan at the CDR3 end, a read error is likely. The chain combines TRBV20-1 with TRBJ2-5; TRBD1 is a possible D gene (5 bases). V dropped 6 bases and J dropped 5 bases, with 10 bases sitting between them. This CDR3 has 11 residues. Germline-derived CDR1 and CDR2 are DFQATT and SNEGSKA (reference sequence). The CDR3 is CSARTWETQYI. The CDR3 DNA is TGCAGTGCCCGGACATGGGAGACCCAGTACATC.

In this sample, this clonotype turned up many times. The chain has TRBV11-1 and TRBJ2-5; D is possibly TRBD1 or TRBD2 (5 bases each). The CDR3 has 14 residues. The germline gives CDR1 SGHAT, CDR2 FQDESV (reference sequence). V was cut by 4 bases and J by 2 bases, with 11 bases left in between. CDR3 region: CASSSGTGQETQYF. CDR3 nucleotide sequence: TGTGCCAGCAGCTCTGGGACGGGACAAGAGACCCAGTACTTC.

This clonotype was detected only a few times. A much more abundant neighbour one base away suggests this may be a read error. V usage is TRBV5-8 and J usage is TRBJ1-2; no reliable D call. V was trimmed by 2 bases and J by 4 bases, leaving 6 bases between them. There are 12 residues in the CDR3. Germline assignment: CDR1 SGHTS and CDR2 YDEGEE. This chain's CDR3 is CASSLRFYGYTF. The CDR3 DNA sequence: TGTGCCAGCAGCTTAAGGTTCTATGGCTACACCTTC.

Comments on this clonotype: With a much larger clone just one base away, this may be a read error. The CDR3 loop is CASSPKNRLGLDANTQYF. The CDR3 DNA reads as TGTGCCAGCAGCCCAAAAAACCGACTCGGACTAGACGCCAATACGCAGTATTTT. The J gene is TRBJ2-3, the V gene TRBV5-6; 7 positions match TRBD2. The CDR3 contains 18 residues. Germline V gene sequence: CDR1 SGHDT, CDR2 YYEEEE. With V trimmed by 4 bases and J by 7 bases, 21 bases remained unmatched.

Of note for this clonotype: One base away lies a much larger clone, so this may be a sequencing read error. The chain has TRBV6-1 and TRBJ2-3; 9 bases line up with TRBD2. V dropped 6 bases and J dropped 2; count of bases not matched to a gene: 3. From germline, CDR1 is MNHNS and CDR2 SASEGT. The CDR3 extends over 14 amino acids. This CDR3 reads CASRSGGNTDTQYF. For the CDR3, the DNA is TGTGCCAGCAGGAGCGGGGGGAACACAGATACGCAGTATTTT.

This clonotype was observed many times. V and J are TRBV24-1 and TRBJ2-2, with TRBD1 matching over 9 bases. The CDR3 contains 13 residues. With V trimmed by 9 bases and J by 4 bases, 2 bases remained unmatched. Germline V gene lookup returns CDR1 KGHDR and CDR2 SFDVKD. The CDR3 DNA follows: TGTGCCACCGGGACAGGGCCCACCGGGGAGCTGTTTTTT. Protein sequence: CATGTGPTGELFF.

The chain couples TRBV6-2 or TRBV6-3 to TRBJ2-5; D is unclear. The CDR3 is 14 amino acids. Trimming left V 6 bases short and J 4 bases short, with 15 bases between. Looked up from germline, CDR1 is MNHEY and CDR2 is SVGEGT. The CDR3: CASSLRVIRETQYF. DNA for the CDR3: TGTGCCAGCAGCCTGCGAGTGATTCGAGAGACCCAGTACTTC.

A word on this clonotype: A much bigger clone sits one base away, suggesting this may be a read error. The CDR3 end shows no conserved phenylalanine or tryptophan, and so a read error is likely. This CDR3 is CASKNHEQFL. CDR3 DNA: TGTGCCAGCAAGAACCATGAGCAGTTCCTC. This chain uses TRBV28 with TRBJ2-1; the D is unclear. The CDR3 has 10 residues. Germline V gene lookup returns CDR1 MDHEN and CDR2 SYDVKM. V was pared by 7 bases and J by 8 bases, with 6 bases between.

This clonotype has at least ten counts. The chain employs TRBV6-2 or TRBV6-3 and TRBJ2-1; tentatively, D is TRBD1 (6 bases). CDR3 length equals 15 residues. Germline V gene sequence: CDR1 MNHEY, CDR2 SVGEGT. The V end lost 1 base, the J end lost 2 bases, and 9 bases lay between the germline ends. The CDR3 nucleotides read TGTGCCAGCAGTTACTTTGGGGACACCTACAATGAGCAGTTCTTC. Translated: CASSYFGDTYNEQFF.

This clonotype has a count of ten or more. This chain joins TRBV19 and TRBJ2-5, with D possibly matching TRBD1 (6 bases). The CDR3 has 14 amino acids. The V gene's germline CDR1 is LNHDA and CDR2 SQIVND (reference sequence). Trimming shortened V by 1 base and J by 5 bases, and 11 bases separated the two germline ends. CDR3 nucleotides: TGTGCCAGTAGTATAGTAGGGGGTACGGAGACCCAGTACTTC. It specifies CASSIVGGTETQYF. Full variable domain (remainder filled in from reference TRBV19 and TRBJ2-5): DGGITQSPKYLFRKEGQNVTLSCEQNLNHDAMYWYRQDPGQGLRLIYYSQIVNDFQKGDIAEGYSVSREKKESFPLTVTSAQKNPTAFYLCASSIVGGTETQYFGPGTRLLVL.

With respect to this clonotype: A read error is possible here, since a much larger clone lies one base away. The chain joins TRBV11-2 to TRBJ1-5; no reliable D call. The germline V gene encodes CDR1 SGHAT and CDR2 FQNNGV. CDR3 length: 12 residues. DNA for the CDR3: TGTGCCAGCGGCTTATCTGATCAGCCCCAGCATTTT. Translated, it gives CASGLSDQPQHF.

This clonotype was found a few times. This chain connects TRBV6-2 or TRBV6-3 to TRBJ1-1, with D unresolved. This CDR3 has 15 amino acids. V was pared by 4 bases and J by 1 base, with 13 bases between. Per germline, CDR1 MNHEY and CDR2 SVGEGT. The CDR3 protein is CASSSEGFGNTEAFF. In nucleotides, the CDR3 is TGTGCCAGCAGTTCCGAGGGTTTTGGGAACACTGAAGCTTTCTTT.

Only a few counts were recorded for this clonotype. V and J are TRBV20-1 and TRBJ2-7, with D perhaps TRBD1 or TRBD2 (5 bases each). V lost 4 bases and J 4 bases, leaving 14 bases between the germline ends. CDR3 length: 13 amino acids. Germline V CDR1 and CDR2: DFQATT, SNEGSKA (reference sequence). The CDR3 DNA reads as TGCAGTGCTATCGGGACCCTAGAGTACGAGCAGTACTTC. Translation gives CSAIGTLEYEQYF.

This clonotype was counted at least ten times. The chain has TRBV7-9 and TRBJ1-5; D is perhaps TRBD1 (5 bases). Germline V gene lookup returns CDR1 SEHNR and CDR2 FQNEAQ (reference sequence). This CDR3 is 17 amino acids long. V was clipped by 5 bases and J by 2 bases, with 19 bases between them. CDR3 nucleotides: TGTGCCAGCAGCCCCCGAGCCCGAGGGGTTTGCAATCAGCCCCAGCATTTT. It is translated as CASSPRARGVCNQPQHF.